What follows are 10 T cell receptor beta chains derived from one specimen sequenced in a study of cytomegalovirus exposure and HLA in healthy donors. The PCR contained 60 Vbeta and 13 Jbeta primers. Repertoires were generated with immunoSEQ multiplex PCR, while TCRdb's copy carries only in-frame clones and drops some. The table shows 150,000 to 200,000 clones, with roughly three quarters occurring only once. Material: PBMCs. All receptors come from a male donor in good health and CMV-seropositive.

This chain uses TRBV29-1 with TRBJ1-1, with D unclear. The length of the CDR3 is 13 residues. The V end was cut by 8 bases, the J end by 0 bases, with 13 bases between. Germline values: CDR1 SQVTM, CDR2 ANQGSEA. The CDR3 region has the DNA TGCAGCTCGATGTCCCACATGAACACTGAAGCTTTCTTT. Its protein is CSSMSHMNTEAFF.

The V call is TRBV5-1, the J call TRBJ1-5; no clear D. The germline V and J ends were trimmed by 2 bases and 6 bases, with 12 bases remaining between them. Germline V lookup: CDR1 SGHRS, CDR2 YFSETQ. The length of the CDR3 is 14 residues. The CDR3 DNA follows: TGCGCCAGCAGCTTTTCGGGAGGTGGTCAGCCCCAGCATTTT. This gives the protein CASSFSGGGQPQHF.

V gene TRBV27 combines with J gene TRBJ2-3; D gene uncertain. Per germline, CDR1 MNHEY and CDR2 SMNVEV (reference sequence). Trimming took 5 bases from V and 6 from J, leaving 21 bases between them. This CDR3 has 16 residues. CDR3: CASSLVTFTKADTQYF. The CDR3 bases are TGTGCCAGCAGTCTGGTGACGTTTACTAAAGCCGATACGCAGTATTTT.

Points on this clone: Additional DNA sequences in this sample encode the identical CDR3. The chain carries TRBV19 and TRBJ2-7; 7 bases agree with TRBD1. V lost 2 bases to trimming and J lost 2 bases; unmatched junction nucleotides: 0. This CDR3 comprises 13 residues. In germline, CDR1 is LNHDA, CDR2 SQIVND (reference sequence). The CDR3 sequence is CASSIRGPYEQYF. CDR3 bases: TGTGCCAGTAGTATAAGGGGGCCCTACGAGCAGTACTTC.

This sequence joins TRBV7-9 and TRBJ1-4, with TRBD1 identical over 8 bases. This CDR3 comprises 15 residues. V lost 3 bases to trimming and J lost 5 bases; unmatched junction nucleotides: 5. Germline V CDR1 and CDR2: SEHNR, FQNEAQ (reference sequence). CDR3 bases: TGTGCCAGCAGCTTTCGGACAGGGACGAATGAAAAACTGTTTTTT. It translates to CASSFRTGTNEKLFF.

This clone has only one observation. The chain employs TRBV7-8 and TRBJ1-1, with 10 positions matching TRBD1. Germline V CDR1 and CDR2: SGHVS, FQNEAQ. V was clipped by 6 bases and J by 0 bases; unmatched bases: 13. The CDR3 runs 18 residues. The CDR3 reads CASRKRDRGSPMNTEAFF. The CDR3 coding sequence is TGTGCCAGCAGAAAACGGGACAGGGGCTCTCCAATGAACACTGAAGCTTTCTTT. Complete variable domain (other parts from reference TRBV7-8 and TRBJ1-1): GAGVSQSPRYKVAKRGQDVALRCDPISGHVSLFWYQQALGQGPEFLTYFQNEAQLDKSGLPSDRFFAERPEGSVSTLKIQRTQQEDSAVYLCASRKRDRGSPMNTEAFFGQGTRLTVV.

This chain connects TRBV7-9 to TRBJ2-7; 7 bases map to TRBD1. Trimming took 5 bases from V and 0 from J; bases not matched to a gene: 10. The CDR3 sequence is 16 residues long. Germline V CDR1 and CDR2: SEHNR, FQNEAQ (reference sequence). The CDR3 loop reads CASSPPRTGDSYEQYF. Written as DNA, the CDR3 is TGTGCCAGCAGCCCTCCCAGGACAGGCGACTCCTACGAGCAGTACTTC.

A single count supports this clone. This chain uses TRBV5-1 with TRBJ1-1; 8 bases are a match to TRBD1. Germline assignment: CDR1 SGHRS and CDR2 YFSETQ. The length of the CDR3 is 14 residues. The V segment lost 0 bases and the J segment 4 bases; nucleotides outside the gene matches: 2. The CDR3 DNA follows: TGCGCCAGCAGCTTGGCCAGGGGGCTCACTGAAGCTTTCTTT. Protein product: CASSLARGLTEAFF.

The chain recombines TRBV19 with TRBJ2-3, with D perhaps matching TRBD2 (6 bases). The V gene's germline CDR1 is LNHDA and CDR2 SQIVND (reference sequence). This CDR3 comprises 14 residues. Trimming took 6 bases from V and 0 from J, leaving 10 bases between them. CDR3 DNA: TGTGCCAGTAGGGAGGGGCATAGCACAGATACGCAGTATTTT. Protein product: CASREGHSTDTQYF.

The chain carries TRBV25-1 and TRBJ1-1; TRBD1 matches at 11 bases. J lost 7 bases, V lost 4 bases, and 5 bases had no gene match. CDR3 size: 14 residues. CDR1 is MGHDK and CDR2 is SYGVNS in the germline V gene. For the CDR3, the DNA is TGTGCCAGCAGTGGTCCGGGACAGGGGGATGAAGCTTTCTTT. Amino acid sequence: CASSGPGQGDEAFF.